The sequence of this T cell receptor beta chain was determined in a study of blood T cell repertoires in COVID-19. Study-wide background: The United States, Italy and Spain provided the acute and convalescent COVID-19 samples.

The protocol was immunoSEQ multiplex PCR, while the TCRdb copy is restricted to in-frame clones and leaves out a portion. This repertoire shows some 120,000 clones, around 89% found once; its top ten account for over 1.5%. The source material was peripheral blood. The sequence came from a human donor in a cohort sampled during active COVID-19.

CDR3 region: CASSPGQNNEQFF. In nucleotides, the CDR3 is TGTGCCAGCAGCCCAGGACAGAACAATGAGCAGTTCTTC. The chain uses TRBV5-4 and TRBJ2-1, with D possibly matching TRBD1 (6 bases). Looked up from germline, CDR1 is SGHNT and CDR2 is YYREEE (reference sequence). Between the trimmed V and J ends, which lost 4 bases and 5 bases, there was a span of 10 bases. There are 13 residues in the CDR3.